Listed here are 24 T cell receptor beta chains from one sample, sequenced in a study of Ad26.COV2.S vaccination and SARS-CoV-2 variants. This sample's treatment: some 19 received Ad26.COV2.S at low or high dose, single or two shots; several received placebo; per-sample allocation not given. Vaccine and placebo recipients were sampled on day 63 after the first injection. Repertoires were generated with immunoSEQ multiplex PCR, while TCRdb's copy carries only in-frame clones and drops some. The repertoire includes a few hundred thousand clones, 85% to 90% of them detected once, and about 3.6% sits in the top ten. The material sequenced was peripheral blood, taken in a trial of Ad26.COV2.S vaccine versus placebo. The receptors stem from a person aged 18-65 years who received the Ad26.COV2.S COVID-19 vaccine or a placebo.

The chain carries TRBV18 and TRBJ1-3, with D tentatively TRBD1 (5 bases). The CDR3 covers 17 residues. Germline V gives CDR1 KGHSH, CDR2 LQKENI. V lost 6 bases, J lost 1 base, and 19 bases lay in between. The chain's CDR3 is CASSPTPGVLSGNTIYF. CDR3 DNA: TGTGCCAGCTCCCCCACCCCGGGGGTCCTATCTGGAAACACCATATATTTT.

The chain links TRBV30 to TRBJ1-2; no firm D call. The CDR3 loop spans 12 amino acids. Deletions cut 3 bases from V and 6 bases from J, with 11 bases between. Germline CDR1 is GTSNPN and CDR2 is SVGIG (reference sequence). This chain's CDR3 is CAWSQTRDGYTF. The CDR3 nucleotides read TGTGCCTGGAGCCAGACTCGGGATGGCTACACCTTC.

The V and J genes are TRBV9 and TRBJ2-3; D possibly matches TRBD1 or TRBD2 (5 bases each). CDR1 is SGDLS, CDR2 YYNGEE, per germline. Trimming took off 1 base at V and 8 bases at J, with 14 bases between the two ends. The CDR3 sequence is 14 residues long. The CDR3 sequence: CASSVPARGGTQYF. The CDR3 nucleotides read TGTGCCAGCAGCGTACCGGCGAGGGGCGGTACGCAGTATTTT.

J is TRBJ2-3 and V is TRBV6-2 or TRBV6-3; D not resolved. The CDR3 covers 15 residues. Germline loops: CDR1 MNHEY, CDR2 SVGEGT. Trimming took 6 bases from V and 2 from J, leaving 15 bases between them. CDR3 loop: CASSQSHHSTDTQYF. CDR3 DNA: TGTGCCAGCAGCCAGTCCCACCACTCCACAGATACGCAGTATTTT.

The chain employs TRBV27 and TRBJ2-3; a possible D gene is TRBD2 (7 bases). From germline, CDR1 is MNHEY and CDR2 SMNVEV (reference sequence). The ends were cut back, 5 bases at V and 4 bases at J, with 16 bases in the middle. The CDR3 is made up of 15 amino acids. The CDR3 region is CASSGRGPGADTQYF. In nucleotides, the CDR3 is TGTGCCAGCAGTGGGCGGGGGCCTGGAGCAGATACGCAGTATTTT.

This clone is a singleton in its sample. This rearrangement joins TRBV7-2 to TRBJ2-7; a weak D match, TRBD1 (8 bases). Trimming took off 4 bases at V and 4 bases at J, with 17 bases between the two ends. CDR1 and CDR2 from the germline V gene are SGHTA and FQGNSA. The CDR3 extends over 15 amino acids. The CDR3 DNA sequence: TGTGCCAGCAGCTGGGGGGGACAGGAACCATACGAGCAGTACTTC. It codes for CASSWGGQEPYEQYF.

The V and J genes are TRBV16 and TRBJ1-4; TRBD1 is a possible D gene (5 bases). Germline loops: CDR1 KGHSY, CDR2 FQNENV. The CDR3 spans 15 residues. Trimming cost V 1 base and J 5 bases, with 11 bases left between them. The CDR3 DNA is TGTGCCAGCAGCCAATTTGCTGCAGGGAATGAAAAACTGTTTTTT. This sequence encodes CASSQFAAGNEKLFF.

This chain connects TRBV5-1 to TRBJ2-3; 10 bases agree with TRBD2. Germline values: CDR1 SGHRS, CDR2 YFSETQ. V was pared by 2 bases and J by 2 bases, with 8 bases of the junction left unmatched. The CDR3 has 17 amino acids. DNA for the CDR3: TGCGCCAGCAGCTTCCCGCTAGCGGGGGAATACACAGATACGCAGTATTTT. Amino acid sequence: CASSFPLAGEYTDTQYF.

This chain connects TRBV5-3 to TRBJ1-5; D might be TRBD1 (5 bases). TRBV5-3 is classed as an ORF, of uncertain function. CDR3 length equals 13 residues. Trimming pared 5 bases from V and 2 bases from J, leaving 8 bases between. This CDR3 reads CARSRDGNQPQHF. CDR3 DNA sequence: TGTGCCAGAAGTCGGGACGGCAATCAGCCCCAGCATTTT.

The J gene is TRBJ1-2, the V gene TRBV6-5; TRBD1 might be the D (6 bases). CDR1 and CDR2 (germline): MNHEY, SVGAGI. The V end was cut by 8 bases, the J end by 7 bases, with 20 bases between. The CDR3 consists of 14 residues. CDR3 nucleotide sequence: TGTGCCAGCCCAGAAAGGGGGGCAGGCGGTGGCTACACCTTC. Its translation: CASPERGAGGGYTF.

This sequence joins TRBV19 and TRBJ1-1; D not certain. The CDR3 runs to 15 residues. With 0 bases removed from V and 4 bases from J, the gap between germline ends came to 12 bases. Germline CDR1 reads LNHDA; CDR2 reads SQIVND (reference sequence). For the CDR3, the DNA is TGTGCCAGTAGTATAGATGGTAAAGGGTTCACTGAAGCTTTCTTT. This translates into CASSIDGKGFTEAFF. The variable domain in full, completed from reference TRBV19 and TRBJ1-1, reads DGGITQSPKYLFRKEGQNVTLSCEQNLNHDAMYWYRQDPGQGLRLIYYSQIVNDFQKGDIAEGYSVSREKKESFPLTVTSAQKNPTAFYLCASSIDGKGFTEAFFGQGTRLTVV.

V and J are TRBV2 and TRBJ2-7; perhaps TRBD2 as D (7 bases). CDR1 and CDR2 (germline): SNHLY, FYNNEI. CDR3 length: 17 residues. V was trimmed by 8 bases and J by 6 bases, leaving 29 bases between them. CDR3 bases: TGTGCCAGCTACCGCCAGGGCGGGGGACACATACCCATCGAGCAGTACTTC. Translated, it gives CASYRQGGGHIPIEQYF.

This clone has just one count. A much larger clone sits a single nucleotide away, making a read error possible. This sequence joins TRBV9 and TRBJ2-7; TRBD1 matches at 10 bases. Unmatched junction bases numbered 5, after V lost 4 bases and J lost 4 bases. This CDR3 spans 14 amino acids. Germline assignment: CDR1 SGDLS and CDR2 YYNGEE. CDR3 bases: TGTGCCAGCAGCCCCCGACAGGGGGCTTACGAGCAGTACTTC. Amino acid sequence: CASSPRQGAYEQYF.

This clone was counted a few times. The V call is TRBV7-9, the J call TRBJ1-1; D not resolved. The germline V gene has CDR1 SEHNR and CDR2 FQNEAQ (reference sequence). Trimming left V 4 bases short and J 1 base short, with 7 bases between. The CDR3 runs 13 residues. CDR3 region: CASSSGRNTEAFF. The DNA of the CDR3 is TGTGCCAGCAGCTCGGGCCGGAACACTGAAGCTTTCTTT.

The chain joins TRBV9 to TRBJ2-2; D possibly corresponds to TRBD2 (6 bases). This CDR3 is 15 amino acids long. The ends were cut back, 4 bases at V and 3 bases at J, with 13 bases in the middle. CDR1 and CDR2 from the germline V gene are SGDLS and YYNGEE. The CDR3 bases are TGTGCCAGCAGCCCAGGGAGGTTGGACACCGGGGAGCTGTTTTTT. It codes for CASSPGRLDTGELFF.

In this sample, this clone turned up a few times. The chain links TRBV27 to TRBJ1-2; D possibly corresponds to TRBD1 (5 bases). Germline V CDR1 and CDR2: MNHEY, SMNVEV (reference sequence). The CDR3 has 16 residues. The V end lost 6 bases, the J end lost 4 bases, and 21 bases lay between the germline ends. CDR3 coding DNA: TGTGCCAGCAGCTCCGGGACGAGCATGTTTATCTATGGCTACACCTTC. It specifies CASSSGTSMFIYGYTF.

This chain joins TRBV27 and TRBJ2-7; the D is unclear. Germline lookup yields CDR1 MNHEY and CDR2 SMNVEV (reference sequence). The V and J ends lost 6 bases and 2 bases respectively, with 8 bases between them. The CDR3 is made up of 12 amino acids. CDR3 loop: CASSVSPYEQYF. The CDR3 nucleotides are TGTGCCAGCAGCGTATCTCCCTACGAGCAGTACTTC.

The chain is built from TRBV10-1 and TRBJ2-5; D not resolved. The germline gives CDR1 WNHNN, CDR2 SYGVQD (reference sequence). CDR3 length: 16 amino acids. The germline V and J ends were trimmed by 0 bases and 5 bases, with 16 bases remaining between them. The CDR3 DNA reads as TGCGCCAGCAGTGAGTCAGGCCTAGTCCGTGAGGAGACCCAGTACTTC. This translates into CASSESGLVREETQYF.

The V gene is TRBV30, the J gene TRBJ2-7; D ambiguous. The ends were cut back, 5 bases at V and 0 bases at J, with 17 bases in the middle. From germline, CDR1 is GTSNPN and CDR2 SVGIG (reference sequence). CDR3 length equals 15 residues. CDR3 sequence reads: CAWASGRVSSYEQYF. CDR3 DNA: TGTGCCTGGGCCTCCGGACGGGTAAGCTCCTACGAGCAGTACTTC.

The gene calls are TRBV6-2 or TRBV6-3 and TRBJ2-7, with 7 positions matching TRBD1. V shed 5 bases, J shed 6 bases, and the junction held 4 bases outside the gene matches. The CDR3 covers 12 residues. The V gene's germline CDR1 is MNHEY and CDR2 SVGEGT. CDR3 region: CASSHWTGEQYF. The DNA for the CDR3 is TGTGCCAGCAGTCATTGGACAGGCGAGCAGTACTTC.

The J gene is TRBJ2-1, the V gene TRBV4-3, with 7 nucleotides matching TRBD2. Germline V CDR1 and CDR2: LGHNA, YSLEER. Unmatched junction bases numbered 6, after V lost 0 bases and J lost 4 bases. The CDR3 sequence is 16 residues long. The CDR3 DNA reads TGCGCCAGCAGCCAAGATGAGGGCGGGGGATACAATGAGCAGTTCTTC. It yields the protein CASSQDEGGGYNEQFF.

This chain joins TRBV11-2 and TRBJ1-1, with D maybe TRBD1 (5 bases). V was shortened by 5 bases and J by 6 bases, with 16 bases between the two germline ends. CDR1 SGHAT and CDR2 FQNNGV come from the germline V gene. The CDR3 runs to 14 residues. CDR3 nucleotides: TGTGCCAGCAGCCCAACTACCCGGGGACCTGAAGCTTTCTTT. Its translation: CASSPTTRGPEAFF. Filled out from reference TRBV11-2 and TRBJ1-1, the complete variable domain reads EAGVAQSPRYKIIEKRQSVAFWCNPISGHATLYWYQQILGQGPKLLIQFQNNGVVDDSQLPKDRFSAERLKGVDSTLKIQPAKLEDSAVYLCASSPTTRGPEAFFGQGTRLTVV.

V gene TRBV3-1 (or the pseudogene TRBV3-2) combines with J gene TRBJ2-3; TRBD2 matches at 10 bases. CDR3 length: 15 amino acids. J was trimmed by 1 base and V by 3 bases; bases with no gene match: 1. The germline V gene has CDR1 LGHDT and CDR2 YNNKEL (reference sequence). CDR3 region: CASSQSGGGTDTQYF. CDR3 in DNA: TGTGCCAGCAGCCAGAGCGGGGGGGGCACAGATACGCAGTATTTT.

The chain recombines TRBV4-2 with TRBJ1-6; D may be TRBD1 (5 bases). Trimming took off 4 bases at V and 0 bases at J, with 13 bases between the two ends. There are 17 residues in the CDR3. Germline CDR1 is LGHNA and CDR2 is YNFKEQ. CDR3 coding DNA: TGTGCCAGCAGCCCCCCCGGGACCAGCTCCTATAATTCACCCCTCCACTTT. Amino acids: CASSPPGTSSYNSPLHF.